The 20 T cell receptor beta chains below were found in one sample sequenced in a study of PD-L1 blockade in urothelial cancer. Time point described: pretreatment peripheral blood. Repertoires were generated with immunoSEQ multiplex PCR, while TCRdb's copy carries only in-frame clones and drops some. The table has approximately 47,000 clones, 75% to 90% seen once. Sequenced here: PBMCs, sampled around atezolizumab (anti-PD-L1) treatment. The receptors come from a man between 45 and 60 years old with urothelial cancer.

J is TRBJ2-7 and V is TRBV9, with D maybe TRBD1 (5 bases). Germline V gives CDR1 SGDLS, CDR2 YYNGEE. The V gene lost 0 bases and the J gene lost 6 bases, with 13 bases spanning the gap. The CDR3 has 14 residues. In DNA, the CDR3 is TGTGCCAGCAGCGTAGGACAGTTCCAGGCCGAGCAGTACTTC. Protein product: CASSVGQFQAEQYF.

This clone came up once. DNA of the CDR3: TGTGCCAGCTCACCACCGTACGGTGCGGGGACAGATACGCAGTATTTT. Translated, it gives CASSPPYGAGTDTQYF. The chain links TRBV18 to TRBJ2-3, with a possible D match to TRBD2 (6 bases). From germline, CDR1 is KGHSH and CDR2 LQKENI. Trimming took 0 bases from V and 3 from J, leaving 13 bases between them. The CDR3 has 16 amino acids.

The rearrangement links TRBV28 to TRBJ1-5; D gene uncertain. The V and J ends lost 7 bases and 6 bases respectively, with 19 bases between them. The germline V gene has CDR1 MDHEN and CDR2 SYDVKM. This CDR3 is 15 amino acids long. CDR3 DNA sequence: TGTGCCAGCACCATGGCGGGATCTTTGGGTCAGCCCCAGCATTTT. This codes for CASTMAGSLGQPQHF.

Comment on this clone: This same CDR3 is encoded by further DNA sequences in the sample. V gene TRBV7-2 combines with J gene TRBJ2-3; 7 nucleotides agree with TRBD2. The CDR3 length is 15 residues. J gave up 1 base and V 0 bases, and 1 base lay outside the gene matches. Germline-derived CDR1 and CDR2 are SGHTA and FQGNSA. CDR3 amino acids: CASSLAAGGTDTQYF. CDR3 DNA sequence: TGTGCCAGCAGCTTAGCTGCGGGAGGCACAGATACGCAGTATTTT.

This chain links TRBV7-3 with TRBJ1-1; 11 nucleotides match TRBD1. Trimming took 4 bases from V and 7 from J; bases not matched to a gene: 8. Germline V gene sequence: CDR1 SGHTA, CDR2 FQGTGA. The CDR3 extends over 15 amino acids. CDR3 loop: CASSSDRGPRGEAFF. Here the CDR3 DNA reads TGTGCCAGCAGCTCGGACAGGGGGCCTCGCGGTGAAGCTTTCTTT.

The chain uses TRBV5-4 and TRBJ1-5, with D unclear. Germline-derived CDR1 and CDR2 are SGHNT and YYREEE (reference sequence). V dropped 0 bases and J dropped 6 bases, with 13 bases sitting between them. This CDR3 is built from 15 residues. The CDR3 loop is CASSLDLAVPQPQHF. The CDR3 coding sequence is TGTGCCAGCAGCTTGGATTTGGCTGTTCCTCAGCCCCAGCATTTT.

This sequence joins TRBV6-5 and TRBJ1-2; TRBD1 matches at 8 bases. V lost 6 bases to trimming and J lost 4 bases; unmatched junction nucleotides: 4. There are 13 residues in the CDR3. Germline V gene sequence: CDR1 MNHEY, CDR2 SVGAGI. The chain's CDR3 is CASSGDRTYGYTF. For the CDR3, the DNA is TGTGCCAGCAGCGGGGACAGGACCTATGGCTACACCTTC.

The chain has TRBV10-2 and TRBJ1-5; D unclear. This CDR3 region has 15 residues. The V gene lost 3 bases and the J gene lost 6 bases, with 15 bases spanning the gap. Germline-derived CDR1 and CDR2 are WSHSY and SAAADI. The DNA for the CDR3 is TGCGCCAGCAGTGACGACATCACGTACGTTCAGCCCCAGCATTTT. It codes for CASSDDITYVQPQHF.

This clone was seen a few times. The chain carries TRBV2 and TRBJ1-1, with 7 bases fitting TRBD1. Germline V CDR1 and CDR2: SNHLY, FYNNEI. The ends lost 6 bases at V and 0 bases at J; junction bases unmatched: 4. The CDR3 is made up of 14 amino acids. CDR3 amino acids: CASRGDSMNTEAFF. CDR3 DNA: TGTGCCAGCAGAGGGGACAGCATGAACACTGAAGCTTTCTTT.

This chain connects TRBV28 to TRBJ1-6; the D is unclear. In germline, CDR1 is MDHEN, CDR2 SYDVKM. V lost 10 bases and J 0 bases, leaving 13 bases between the germline ends. This CDR3 spans 15 amino acids. CDR3 sequence: CATYLQSSYNSPLHF. As DNA, the CDR3 is TGTGCCACCTATTTACAGAGCTCCTATAATTCACCCCTCCACTTT.

Here the CDR3 reads CASSPLGQGWGNTEAFF. DNA of the CDR3: TGTGCCAGCTCACCACTTGGACAGGGCTGGGGGAACACTGAAGCTTTCTTT. This chain links TRBV18 with TRBJ1-1, with 8 bases lining up with TRBD1. Germline V CDR1 and CDR2: KGHSH, LQKENI. The CDR3 spans 17 residues. The V gene end was trimmed by 1 base and the J gene end by 1 base; junction bases not matched to a gene: 8.

The DNA of the CDR3 is TGTGCCAGTAGTATGTTTGGGACAGGTTCCCACGAGCAGTACTTC. As protein: CASSMFGTGSHEQYF. The chain employs TRBV19 and TRBJ2-7; 8 bases are a match to TRBD1. The CDR3 is 15 amino acids. J was trimmed by 5 bases and V by 3 bases; bases with no gene match: 9. Germline CDR1 reads LNHDA; CDR2 reads SQIVND (reference sequence).

The chain combines TRBV11-2 with TRBJ2-1; D gene unclear. Per the germline V gene, CDR1 is SGHAT and CDR2 is FQNNGV. The CDR3 covers 14 residues. V was shortened by 1 base and J by 4 bases, with 8 bases between the two germline ends. For the CDR3, the DNA is TGTGCCAGCAGCTTAGTCGCAGGATACAATGAGCAGTTCTTC. This encodes CASSLVAGYNEQFF.

CDR3 DNA sequence: TGTGCCAGCAGCTTAGAGGGGGCGCGTACTGAAGCTTTCTTT. Amino acids: CASSLEGARTEAFF. The chain has TRBV11-3 and TRBJ1-1; D is perhaps TRBD1 (6 bases). Trimming shortened V by 0 bases and J by 5 bases, and 10 bases separated the two germline ends. This CDR3 contains 14 residues. The V gene's germline CDR1 is SGHNT and CDR2 YENEEA.

V usage is TRBV27 and J usage is TRBJ1-4, with 8 bases fitting TRBD1. V trimming: 8 bases; J trimming: 8 bases; junction bases outside the gene matches: 7. This CDR3 is 13 amino acids long. Germline V gene sequence: CDR1 MNHEY, CDR2 SMNVEV (reference sequence). In DNA form, the CDR3 reads TGTGCCAGCGCCCGGACAGGGCGGGAAAAACTGTTTTTT. It translates to CASARTGREKLFF.

This clone is a singleton in its sample. The gene calls are TRBV9 and TRBJ1-1, with 7 bases matching TRBD1. The CDR3 is 13 amino acids. Unmatched junction bases numbered 3, after V lost 2 bases and J lost 5 bases. Looked up from germline, CDR1 is SGDLS and CDR2 is YYNGEE. The CDR3 protein is CASSVTGQTEAFF. The CDR3 bases are TGTGCCAGCAGCGTGACAGGGCAGACTGAAGCTTTCTTT.

A single count supports this clone. In DNA form, the CDR3 reads TGTGCCAGCTCACCACAGACTAGCGGGACCGGGGAGCTGTTTTTT. Translation: CASSPQTSGTGELFF. The rearrangement links TRBV18 to TRBJ2-2; TRBD2 agrees at 10 bases. V was pared by 1 base and J by 5 bases, with 1 base of the junction left unmatched. There are 15 residues in the CDR3. Germline-derived CDR1 and CDR2 are KGHSH and LQKENI. Full variable domain (rest looked up from reference TRBV18 and TRBJ2-2): NAGVMQNPRHLVRRRGQEARLRCSPMKGHSHVYWYRQLPEEGLKFMVYLQKENIIDESGMPKERFSAEFPKEGPSILRIQQVVRGDSAAYFCASSPQTSGTGELFFGEGSRLTVL.

The chain carries TRBV28 and TRBJ1-5, with a tentative D call TRBD1 (5 bases). In germline, CDR1 is MDHEN, CDR2 SYDVKM. The CDR3 has 15 amino acids. V was pared by 5 bases and J by 2 bases, with 13 bases between. CDR3 nucleotide sequence: TGTGCCAGCAGTCCGGGAGGGGCGGGCAATCAGCCCCAGCATTTT. It specifies CASSPGGAGNQPQHF. The full variable domain, completed using reference TRBV28 and TRBJ1-5, is DVKVTQSSRYLVKRTGEKVFLECVQDMDHENMFWYRQDPGLGLRLIYFSYDVKMKEKGDIPEGYSVSREKKERFSLILESASTNQTSMYLCASSPGGAGNQPQHFGDGTRLSIL.

For the CDR3, the DNA is TGTGCCAGCTCACCTGGAACTAGCGGTCACACCGGGGAGCTGTTTTTT. This sequence encodes CASSPGTSGHTGELFF. The V call is TRBV18, the J call TRBJ2-2; 8 nucleotides line up with TRBD2. Losses at the gene ends were 3 bases for V and 3 bases for J; bases not matched to a gene: 6. In germline, CDR1 is KGHSH, CDR2 LQKENI. This CDR3 comprises 16 residues.

This chain links TRBV7-9 with TRBJ1-1; maybe TRBD1 (5 bases). V was shortened by 2 bases and J by 5 bases, with 12 bases between the two germline ends. Looked up from germline, CDR1 is SEHNR and CDR2 is FQNEAQ (reference sequence). The CDR3 length is 14 residues. The CDR3 loop is CASSLSRVGTEAFF. CDR3 nucleotide sequence: TGTGCCAGCAGCTTATCCAGGGTGGGGACTGAAGCTTTCTTT.